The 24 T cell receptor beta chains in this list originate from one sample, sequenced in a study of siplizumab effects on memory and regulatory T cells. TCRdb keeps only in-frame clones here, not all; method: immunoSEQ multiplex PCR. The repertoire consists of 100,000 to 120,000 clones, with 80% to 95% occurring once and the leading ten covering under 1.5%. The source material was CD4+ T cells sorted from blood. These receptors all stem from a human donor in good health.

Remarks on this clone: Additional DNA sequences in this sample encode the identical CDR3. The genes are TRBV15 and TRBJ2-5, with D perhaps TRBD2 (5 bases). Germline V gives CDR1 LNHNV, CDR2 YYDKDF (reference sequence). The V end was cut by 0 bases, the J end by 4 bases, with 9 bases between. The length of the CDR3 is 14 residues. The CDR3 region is CATSRDRGGETQYF. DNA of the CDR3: TGTGCCACCAGCAGAGATAGAGGAGGAGAGACCCAGTACTTC.

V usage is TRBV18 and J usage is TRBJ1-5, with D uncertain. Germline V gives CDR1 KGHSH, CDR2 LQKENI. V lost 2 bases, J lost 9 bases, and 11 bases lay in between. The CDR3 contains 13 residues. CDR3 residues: CASSPDQEGPQHF. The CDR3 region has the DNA TGTGCCAGCTCACCAGACCAAGAAGGGCCCCAGCATTTT.

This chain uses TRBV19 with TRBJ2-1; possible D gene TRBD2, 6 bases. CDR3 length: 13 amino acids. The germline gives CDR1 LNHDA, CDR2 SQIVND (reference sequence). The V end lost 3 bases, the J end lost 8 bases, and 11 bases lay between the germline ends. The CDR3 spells CASSMSWGDEQFF. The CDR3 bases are TGTGCCAGTAGTATGTCCTGGGGGGATGAGCAGTTCTTC.

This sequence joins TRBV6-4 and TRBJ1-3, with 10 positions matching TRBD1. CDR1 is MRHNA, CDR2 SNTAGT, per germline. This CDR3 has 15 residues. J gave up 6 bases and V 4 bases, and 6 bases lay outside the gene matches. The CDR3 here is CASSVPGQGPNTIYF. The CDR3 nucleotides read TGTGCCAGCAGTGTCCCGGGACAGGGGCCAAACACCATATATTTT.

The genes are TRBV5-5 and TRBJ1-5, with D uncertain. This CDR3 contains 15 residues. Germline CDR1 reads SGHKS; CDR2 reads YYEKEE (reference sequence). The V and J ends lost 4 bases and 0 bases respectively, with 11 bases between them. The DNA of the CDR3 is TGTGCCAGCAGCCCGGAGGTGGGTAGCAATCAGCCCCAGCATTTT. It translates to CASSPEVGSNQPQHF. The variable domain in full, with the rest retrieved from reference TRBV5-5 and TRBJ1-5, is DAGVTQSPTHLIKTRGQQVTLRCSPISGHKSVSWYQQVLGQGPQFIFQYYEKEERGRGNFPDRFSARQFPNYSSELNVNALLLGDSALYLCASSPEVGSNQPQHFGDGTRLSIL.

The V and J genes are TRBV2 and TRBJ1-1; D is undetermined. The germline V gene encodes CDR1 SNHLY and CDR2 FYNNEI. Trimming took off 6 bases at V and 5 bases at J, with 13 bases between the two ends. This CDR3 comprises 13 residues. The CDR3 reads CASSGDRGTEAFF. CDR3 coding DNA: TGTGCCAGCAGCGGGGATCGAGGGACTGAAGCTTTCTTT.

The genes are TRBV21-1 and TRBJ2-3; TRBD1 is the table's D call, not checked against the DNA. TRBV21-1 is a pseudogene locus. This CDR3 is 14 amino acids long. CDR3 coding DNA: TGTGCCAGCAGCCGCAGGGTAGGCACAGATACGCAGTATTTT. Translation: CASSRRVGTDTQYF.

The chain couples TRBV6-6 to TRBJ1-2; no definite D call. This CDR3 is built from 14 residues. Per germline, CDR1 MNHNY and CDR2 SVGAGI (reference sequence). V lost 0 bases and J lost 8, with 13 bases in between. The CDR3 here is CASSYSSELEGYTF. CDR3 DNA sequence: TGTGCCAGCAGTTACTCGTCGGAGTTGGAAGGCTACACCTTC.

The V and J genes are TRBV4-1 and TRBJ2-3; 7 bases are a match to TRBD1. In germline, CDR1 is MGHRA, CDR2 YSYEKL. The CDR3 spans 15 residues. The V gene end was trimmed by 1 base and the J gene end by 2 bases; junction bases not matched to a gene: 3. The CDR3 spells CASSQVGTVTDTQYF. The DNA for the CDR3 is TGCGCCAGCAGCCAAGTCGGGACAGTCACAGATACGCAGTATTTT.

Written as DNA, the CDR3 is TGTGCCAGCAGCTTAGCGCCCTTAGCGGGGGTGGAGACCCAGTACTTC. It translates to CASSLAPLAGVETQYF. The V call is TRBV7-8, the J call TRBJ2-5, with 9 bases matching TRBD2. V trimming: 0 bases; J trimming: 5 bases; junction bases outside the gene matches: 7. Germline CDR1 and CDR2: SGHVS and FQNEAQ. CDR3 length: 16 amino acids. Full variable domain (missing parts from reference TRBV7-8 and TRBJ2-5): GAGVSQSPRYKVAKRGQDVALRCDPISGHVSLFWYQQALGQGPEFLTYFQNEAQLDKSGLPSDRFFAERPEGSVSTLKIQRTQQEDSAVYLCASSLAPLAGVETQYFGPGTRLLVL.

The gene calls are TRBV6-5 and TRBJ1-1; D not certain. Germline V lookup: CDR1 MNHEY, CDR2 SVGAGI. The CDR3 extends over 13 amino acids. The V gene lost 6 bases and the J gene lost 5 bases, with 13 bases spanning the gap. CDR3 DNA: TGTGCCAGCAGCAATTCGGCGGGGACTGAAGCTTTCTTT. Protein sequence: CASSNSAGTEAFF.

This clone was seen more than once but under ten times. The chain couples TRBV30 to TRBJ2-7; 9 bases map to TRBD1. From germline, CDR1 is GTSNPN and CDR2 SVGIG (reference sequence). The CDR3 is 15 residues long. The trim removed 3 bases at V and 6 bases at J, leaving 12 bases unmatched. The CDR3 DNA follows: TGTGCCTGGAGCTCCTCCCCAGGACAGGGGTCCGAGCAGTACTTC. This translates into CAWSSSPGQGSEQYF.

The CDR3 DNA reads as TGCAGTGCGGGACCCGAGCAGTACTTC. Residues: CSAGPEQYF. The chain uses TRBV20-1 and TRBJ2-7; D is possibly TRBD1 or TRBD2 (5 bases each). Looked up from germline, CDR1 is DFQATT and CDR2 is SNEGSKA (reference sequence). Trimming took 6 bases from V and 6 from J, leaving 6 bases between them. The length of the CDR3 is 9 residues.

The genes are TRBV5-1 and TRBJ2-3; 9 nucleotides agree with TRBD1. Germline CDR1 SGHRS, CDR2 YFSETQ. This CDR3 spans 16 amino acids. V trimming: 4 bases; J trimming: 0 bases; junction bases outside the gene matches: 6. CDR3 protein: CASSAGTGRSTDTQYF. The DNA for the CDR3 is TGCGCCAGCAGCGCGGGGACAGGGCGGAGCACAGATACGCAGTATTTT.

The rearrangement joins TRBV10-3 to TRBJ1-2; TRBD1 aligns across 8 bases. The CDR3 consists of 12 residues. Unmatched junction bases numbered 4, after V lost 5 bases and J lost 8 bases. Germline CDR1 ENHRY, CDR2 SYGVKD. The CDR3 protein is CAISPDREGYTF. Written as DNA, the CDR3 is TGTGCCATCAGTCCGGACAGGGAGGGCTACACCTTC.

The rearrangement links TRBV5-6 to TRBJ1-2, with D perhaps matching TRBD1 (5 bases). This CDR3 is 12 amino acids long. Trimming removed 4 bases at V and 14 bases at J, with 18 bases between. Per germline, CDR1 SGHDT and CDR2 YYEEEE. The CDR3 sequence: CASSGDRRIPTF. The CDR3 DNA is TGTGCCAGCAGCGGGGACCGACGGATTCCTACCTTC. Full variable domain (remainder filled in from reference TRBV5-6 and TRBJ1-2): DAGVTQSPTHLIKTRGQQVTLRCSPKSGHDTVSWYQQALGQGPQFIFQYYEEEERQRGNFPDRFSGHQFPNYSSELNVNALLLGDSALYLCASSGDRRIPTFGSGTRLTVV.

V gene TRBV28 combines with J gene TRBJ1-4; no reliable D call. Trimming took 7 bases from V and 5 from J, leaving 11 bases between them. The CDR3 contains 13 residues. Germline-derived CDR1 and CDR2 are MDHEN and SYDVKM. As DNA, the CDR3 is TGTGCCAGCACGGGTAGTTTAAATGAAAAACTGTTTTTT. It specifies CASTGSLNEKLFF.

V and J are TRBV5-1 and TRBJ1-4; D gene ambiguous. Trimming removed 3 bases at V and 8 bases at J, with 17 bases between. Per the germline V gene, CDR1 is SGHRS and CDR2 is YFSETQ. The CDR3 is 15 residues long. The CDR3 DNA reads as TGCGCCAGCAGCTCAATTGGCAGGTTTGGGGAAAAACTGTTTTTT. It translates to CASSSIGRFGEKLFF.

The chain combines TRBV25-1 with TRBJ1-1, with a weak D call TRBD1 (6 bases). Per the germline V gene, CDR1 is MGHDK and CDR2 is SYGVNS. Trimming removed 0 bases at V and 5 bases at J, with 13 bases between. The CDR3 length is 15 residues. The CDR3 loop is CASSEYIGGETEAFF. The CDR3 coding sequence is TGTGCCAGCAGTGAATATATTGGGGGCGAGACTGAAGCTTTCTTT.

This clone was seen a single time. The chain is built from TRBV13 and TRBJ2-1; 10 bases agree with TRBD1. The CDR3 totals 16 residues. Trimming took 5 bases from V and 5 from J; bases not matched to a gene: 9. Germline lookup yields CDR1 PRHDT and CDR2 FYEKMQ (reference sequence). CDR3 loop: CASSQDRDRGDNEQFF. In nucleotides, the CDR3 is TGTGCCAGCAGCCAGGACCGGGACAGGGGCGACAATGAGCAGTTCTTC.

The CDR3: CASSYYPVRYNEQFF. The DNA for the CDR3 is TGTGCCAGCAGTTACTATCCGGTCAGGTACAATGAGCAGTTCTTC. This chain connects TRBV6-5 to TRBJ2-1; D is uncertain. This CDR3 is built from 15 residues. V was trimmed by 1 base and J by 4 bases, leaving 11 bases between them. The germline CDR1 and CDR2 sequences are MNHEY and SVGAGI.

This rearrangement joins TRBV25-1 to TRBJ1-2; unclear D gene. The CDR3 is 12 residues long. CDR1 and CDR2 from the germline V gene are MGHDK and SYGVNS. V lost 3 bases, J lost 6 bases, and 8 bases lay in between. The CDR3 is CASSEGRDGYTF. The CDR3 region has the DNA TGTGCCAGCAGTGAGGGGAGGGATGGCTACACCTTC.

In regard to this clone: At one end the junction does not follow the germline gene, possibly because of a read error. CDR3 residues: CASDSSGANVPTF. CDR3 in DNA: TGCGCCAGCGACAGCTCTGGGGCCAACGTCCCGACTTTC. The chain combines TRBV5-1 with TRBJ2-6, with D possibly TRBD1 on 5 matching bases. This CDR3 has 13 amino acids. Germline CDR1 reads SGHRS; CDR2 reads YFSETQ.

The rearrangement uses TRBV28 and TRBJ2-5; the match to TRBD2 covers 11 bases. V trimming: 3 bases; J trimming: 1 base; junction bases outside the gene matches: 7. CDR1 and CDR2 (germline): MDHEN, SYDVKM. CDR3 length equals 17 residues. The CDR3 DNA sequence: TGTGCCAGCAGTTTGAGGAGACTAGCGGGACCCCAAGAGACCCAGTACTTC. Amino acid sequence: CASSLRRLAGPQETQYF.